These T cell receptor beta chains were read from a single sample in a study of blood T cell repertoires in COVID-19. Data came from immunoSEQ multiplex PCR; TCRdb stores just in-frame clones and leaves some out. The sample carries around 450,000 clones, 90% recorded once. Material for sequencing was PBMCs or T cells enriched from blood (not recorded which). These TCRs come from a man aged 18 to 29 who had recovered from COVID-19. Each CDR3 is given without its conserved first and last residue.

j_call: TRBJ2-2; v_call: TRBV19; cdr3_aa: ASRRQVDTGELF
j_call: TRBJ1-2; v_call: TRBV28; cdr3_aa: ASSSRGSAALSFNYGYT
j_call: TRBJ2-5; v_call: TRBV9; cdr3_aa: ASSDTGGGETQY
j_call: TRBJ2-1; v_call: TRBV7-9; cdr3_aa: ASSPHSGVYNEQF
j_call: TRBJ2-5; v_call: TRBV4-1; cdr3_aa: ASSQGTLADQYQETQY
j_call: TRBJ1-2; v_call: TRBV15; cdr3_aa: ATAWGDSNYGYT
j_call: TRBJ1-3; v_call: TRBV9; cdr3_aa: ASSVGTTGASRGTIY
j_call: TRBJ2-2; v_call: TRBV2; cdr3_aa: ASNGGGWTGELF
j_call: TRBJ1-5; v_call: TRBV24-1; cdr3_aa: ATSDPRGNQPQH
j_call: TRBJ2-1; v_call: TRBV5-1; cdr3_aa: ASSSDYMGTDEQF
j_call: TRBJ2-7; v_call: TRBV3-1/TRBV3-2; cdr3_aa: ASSRSMGGTYEQY
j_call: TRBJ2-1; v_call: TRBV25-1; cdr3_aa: ASSAALAGVGEQF
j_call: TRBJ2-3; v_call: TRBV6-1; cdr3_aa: ASSDSGGRTDTQY
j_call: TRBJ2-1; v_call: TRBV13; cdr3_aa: ASSIRGNEQF
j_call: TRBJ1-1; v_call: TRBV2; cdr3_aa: ASSARTGENTEAF
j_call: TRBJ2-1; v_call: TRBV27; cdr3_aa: ASSLSGTQSRF
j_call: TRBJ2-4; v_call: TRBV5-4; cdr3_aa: ASSLRAGKNIQY
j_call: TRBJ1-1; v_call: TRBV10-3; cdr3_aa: AISGGPAVNTEAF
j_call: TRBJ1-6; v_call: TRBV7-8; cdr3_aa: ASSLAGTANSPLH
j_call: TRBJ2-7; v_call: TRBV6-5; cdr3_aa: ASKAVGTSYEQY
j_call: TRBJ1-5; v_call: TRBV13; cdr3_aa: ASSEGQGDQPQH
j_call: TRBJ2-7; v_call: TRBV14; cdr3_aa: ASSQPGQPNYEQY
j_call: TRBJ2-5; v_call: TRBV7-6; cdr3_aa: ASSPYSRSAETQY
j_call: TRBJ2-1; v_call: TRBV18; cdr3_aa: ASSPLILTGSVNEQF
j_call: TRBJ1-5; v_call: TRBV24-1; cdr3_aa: ATSEATGGNQPQH
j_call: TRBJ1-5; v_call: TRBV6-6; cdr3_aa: ASSNGGGVQPQH
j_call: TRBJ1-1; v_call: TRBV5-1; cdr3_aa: ASSPGGSAEAF
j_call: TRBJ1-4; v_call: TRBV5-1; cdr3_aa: ASTQGAANEKLF
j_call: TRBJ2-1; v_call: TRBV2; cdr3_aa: ATTGTSERTEQF
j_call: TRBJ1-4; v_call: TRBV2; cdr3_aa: ASSEIGGGEKLF
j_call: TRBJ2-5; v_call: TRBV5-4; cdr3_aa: ASSQWGTQETQY
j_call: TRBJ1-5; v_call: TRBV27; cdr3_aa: ASSNQGRQPQH
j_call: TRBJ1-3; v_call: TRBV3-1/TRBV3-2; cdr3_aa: ASSQGTAGNTIY
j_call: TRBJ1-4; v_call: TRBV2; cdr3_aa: ASVSTNEKLF
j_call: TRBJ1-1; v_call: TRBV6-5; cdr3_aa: ASSQNRDRNTEAF